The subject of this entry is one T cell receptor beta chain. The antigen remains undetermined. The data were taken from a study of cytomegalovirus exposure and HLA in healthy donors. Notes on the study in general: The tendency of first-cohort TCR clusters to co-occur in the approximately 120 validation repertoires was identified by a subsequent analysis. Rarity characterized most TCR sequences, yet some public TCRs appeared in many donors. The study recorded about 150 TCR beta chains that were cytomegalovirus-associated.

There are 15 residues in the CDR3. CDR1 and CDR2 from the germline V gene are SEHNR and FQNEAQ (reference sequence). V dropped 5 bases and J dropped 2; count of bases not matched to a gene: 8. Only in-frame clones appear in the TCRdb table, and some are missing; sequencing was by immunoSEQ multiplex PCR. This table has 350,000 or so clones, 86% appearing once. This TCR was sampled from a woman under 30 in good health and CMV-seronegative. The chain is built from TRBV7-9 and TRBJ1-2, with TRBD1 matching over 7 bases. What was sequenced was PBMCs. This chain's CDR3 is CASSPKGQQNYGYTF. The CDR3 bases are TGTGCCAGCAGCCCCAAGGGACAGCAAAACTATGGCTACACCTTC.